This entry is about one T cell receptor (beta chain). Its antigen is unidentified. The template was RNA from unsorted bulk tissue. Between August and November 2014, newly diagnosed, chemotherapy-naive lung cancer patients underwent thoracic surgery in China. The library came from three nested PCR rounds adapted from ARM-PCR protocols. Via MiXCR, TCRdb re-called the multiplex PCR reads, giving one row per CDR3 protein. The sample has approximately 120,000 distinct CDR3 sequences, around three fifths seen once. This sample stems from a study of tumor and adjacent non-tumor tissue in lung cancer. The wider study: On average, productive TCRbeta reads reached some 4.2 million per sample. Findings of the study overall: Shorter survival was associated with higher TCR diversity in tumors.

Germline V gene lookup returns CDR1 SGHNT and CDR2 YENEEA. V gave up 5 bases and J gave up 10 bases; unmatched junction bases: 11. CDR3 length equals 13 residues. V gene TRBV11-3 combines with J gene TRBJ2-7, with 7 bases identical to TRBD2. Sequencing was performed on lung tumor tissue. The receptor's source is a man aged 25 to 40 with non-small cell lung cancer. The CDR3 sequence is CASSPGGCSDQYF. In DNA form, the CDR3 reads TGTGCCAGCAGCCCCGGGGGGTGTTCCGATCAGTACTTC.